This T cell receptor beta chain was captured by sequencing in a study of CD8 T cells in ankylosing spondylitis. Broader study findings: Disease-linked clones bore a CD8+ phenotype and were relatively rare in peripheral blood.

A single record per CDR3 protein comes from TCRdb applying MiXCR to the 5' RACE reads. The sample consists of fewer than 130,000 distinct CDR3 sequences, less than 25% of them appearing once. Details on this clonotype: Its antigen remains unknown.

This CDR3 spans 16 amino acids. Germline CDR1 reads SQVTM; CDR2 reads ANQGSEA. V lost 5 bases to trimming and J lost 1 base, with 18 bases between them. The sample comprised synovial fluid, either unsorted or a sorted T cell fraction (not recorded which). J is TRBJ2-1 and V is TRBV29-1; no firm D call. This clonotype originated in a male donor with ankylosing spondylitis. The CDR3 nucleotides are TGCAGCGTTAGATTAATCTCGACAAGTTCCTACAATGAGCAGTTCTTC. Translated, it gives CSVRLISTSSYNEQFF.